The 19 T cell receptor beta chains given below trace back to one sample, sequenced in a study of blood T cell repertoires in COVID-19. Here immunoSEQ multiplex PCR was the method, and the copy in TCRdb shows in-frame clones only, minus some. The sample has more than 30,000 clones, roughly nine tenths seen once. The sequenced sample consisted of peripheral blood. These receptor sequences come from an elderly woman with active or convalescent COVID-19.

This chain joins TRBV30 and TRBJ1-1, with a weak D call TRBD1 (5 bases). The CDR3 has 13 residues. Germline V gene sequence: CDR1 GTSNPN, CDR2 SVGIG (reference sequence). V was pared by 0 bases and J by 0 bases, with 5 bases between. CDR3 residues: CAWSVTVNTEAFF. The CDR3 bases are TGTGCCTGGAGTGTGACAGTGAACACTGAAGCTTTCTTT.

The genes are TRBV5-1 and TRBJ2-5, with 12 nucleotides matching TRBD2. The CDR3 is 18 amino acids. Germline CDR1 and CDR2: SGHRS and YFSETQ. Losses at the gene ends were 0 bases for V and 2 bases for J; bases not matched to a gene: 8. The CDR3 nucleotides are TGCGCCAGCAGCTTGGGGCGGACTAGCGGGGAGATACAAGAGACCCAGTACTTC. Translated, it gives CASSLGRTSGEIQETQYF.

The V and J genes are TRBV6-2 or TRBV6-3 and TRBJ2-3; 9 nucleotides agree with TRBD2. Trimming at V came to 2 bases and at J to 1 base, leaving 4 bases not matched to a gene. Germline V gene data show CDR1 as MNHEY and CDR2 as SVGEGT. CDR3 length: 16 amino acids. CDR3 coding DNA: TGTGCCAGCAGTTACAGCTCTAGCGGGGGCACAGATACGCAGTATTTT. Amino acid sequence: CASSYSSSGGTDTQYF.

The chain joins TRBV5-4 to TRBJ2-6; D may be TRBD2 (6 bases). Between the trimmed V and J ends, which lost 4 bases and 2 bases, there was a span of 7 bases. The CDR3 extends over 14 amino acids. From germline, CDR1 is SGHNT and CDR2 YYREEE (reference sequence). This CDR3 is CASSREAGANVLTF. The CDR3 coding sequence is TGTGCCAGCAGCAGGGAGGCTGGGGCCAACGTCCTGACTTTC. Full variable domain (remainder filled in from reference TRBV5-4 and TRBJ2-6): ETGVTQSPTHLIKTRGQQVTLRCSSQSGHNTVSWYQQALGQGPQFIFQYYREEENGRGNFPPRFSGLQFPNYSSELNVNALELDDSALYLCASSREAGANVLTFGAGSRLTVL.

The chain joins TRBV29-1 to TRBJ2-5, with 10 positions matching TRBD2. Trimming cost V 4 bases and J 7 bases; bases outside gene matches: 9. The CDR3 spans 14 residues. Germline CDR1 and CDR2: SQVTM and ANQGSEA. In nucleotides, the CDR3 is TGCAGCGTTGTGGCTAGCGGGGGCTTAGGGACCCAGTACTTC. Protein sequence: CSVVASGGLGTQYF.

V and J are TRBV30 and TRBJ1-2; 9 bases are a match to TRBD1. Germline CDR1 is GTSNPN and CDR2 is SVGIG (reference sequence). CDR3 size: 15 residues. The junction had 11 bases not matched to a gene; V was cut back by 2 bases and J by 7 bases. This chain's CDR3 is CAWSHTGTGTFGYTF. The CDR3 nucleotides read TGTGCCTGGAGTCATACCGGGACAGGGACATTTGGCTACACCTTC. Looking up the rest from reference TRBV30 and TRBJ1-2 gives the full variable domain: SQTIHQWPATLVQPVGSPLSLECTVEGTSNPNLYWYRQAAGRGLQLLFYSVGIGQISSEVPQNLSASRPQDRQFILSSKKLLLSDSGFYLCAWSHTGTGTFGYTFGSGTRLTVV.

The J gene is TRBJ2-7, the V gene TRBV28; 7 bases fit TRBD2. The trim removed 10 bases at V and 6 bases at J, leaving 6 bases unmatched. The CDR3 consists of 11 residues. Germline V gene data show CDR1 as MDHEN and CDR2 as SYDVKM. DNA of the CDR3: TGTGCCACTCAGCGGGGCTCCGAGCAGTACTTC. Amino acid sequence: CATQRGSEQYF.

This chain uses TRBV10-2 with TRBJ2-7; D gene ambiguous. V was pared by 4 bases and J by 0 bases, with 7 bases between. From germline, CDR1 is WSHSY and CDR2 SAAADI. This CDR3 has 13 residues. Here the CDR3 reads CASSASGSYEQYF. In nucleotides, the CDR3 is TGCGCCAGCAGTGCATCGGGCTCCTACGAGCAGTACTTC.

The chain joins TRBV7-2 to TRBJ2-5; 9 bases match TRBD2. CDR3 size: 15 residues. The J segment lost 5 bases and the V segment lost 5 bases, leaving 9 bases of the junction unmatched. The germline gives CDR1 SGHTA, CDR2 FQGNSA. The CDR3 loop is CASSAGGGAFETQYF. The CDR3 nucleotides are TGTGCCAGCAGCGCTGGCGGGGGGGCCTTCGAGACCCAGTACTTC.

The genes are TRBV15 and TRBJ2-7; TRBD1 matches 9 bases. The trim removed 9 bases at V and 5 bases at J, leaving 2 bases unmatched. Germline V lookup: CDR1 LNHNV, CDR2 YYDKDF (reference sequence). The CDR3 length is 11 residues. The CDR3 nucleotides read TGTGCCACGGGGGACAGGGACGAGCAGTACTTC. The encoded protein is CATGDRDEQYF. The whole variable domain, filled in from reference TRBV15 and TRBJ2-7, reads DAMVIQNPRYQVTQFGKPVTLSCSQTLNHNVMYWYQQKSSQAPKLLFHYYDKDFNNEADTPDNFQSRRPNTSFCFLDIRSPGLGDTAMYLCATGDRDEQYFGPGTRLTVT.

CDR3 sequence reads: CASSLWAGEQYF. The DNA for the CDR3 is TGTGCCAGCAGTTTATGGGCAGGTGAGCAGTACTTC. The V gene is TRBV12-3 or TRBV12-4, the J gene TRBJ2-7; D gene unclear. Trimming shortened V by 2 bases and J by 7 bases, and 9 bases separated the two germline ends. This CDR3 is built from 12 residues.

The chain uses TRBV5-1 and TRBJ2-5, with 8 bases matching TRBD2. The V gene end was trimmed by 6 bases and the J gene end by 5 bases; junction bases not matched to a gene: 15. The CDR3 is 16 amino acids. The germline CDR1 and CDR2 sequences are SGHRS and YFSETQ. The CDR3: CASNGLSGGGVETQYF. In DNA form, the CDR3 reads TGCGCCAGCAACGGTCTCTCGGGAGGGGGAGTTGAGACCCAGTACTTC.

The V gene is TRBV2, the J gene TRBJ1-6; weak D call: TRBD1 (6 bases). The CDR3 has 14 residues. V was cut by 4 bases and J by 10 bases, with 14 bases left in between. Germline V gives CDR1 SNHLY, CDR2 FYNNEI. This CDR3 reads CASSVLQGESPLHF. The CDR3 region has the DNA TGTGCCAGCAGTGTATTACAGGGAGAATCACCCCTCCACTTT.

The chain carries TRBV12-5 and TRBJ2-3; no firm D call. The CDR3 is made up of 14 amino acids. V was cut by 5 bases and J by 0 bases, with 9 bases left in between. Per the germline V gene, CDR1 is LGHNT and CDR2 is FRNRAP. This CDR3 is CASGLSLSTDTQYF. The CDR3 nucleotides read TGTGCTAGTGGTCTGTCACTTAGCACAGATACGCAGTATTTT.

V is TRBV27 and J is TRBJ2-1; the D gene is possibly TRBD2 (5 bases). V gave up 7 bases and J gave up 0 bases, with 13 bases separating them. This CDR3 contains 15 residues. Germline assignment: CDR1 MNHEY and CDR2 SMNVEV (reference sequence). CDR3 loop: CASTSMGSSYNEQFF. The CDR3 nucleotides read TGTGCCAGCACCTCGATGGGGAGCTCCTACAATGAGCAGTTCTTC.

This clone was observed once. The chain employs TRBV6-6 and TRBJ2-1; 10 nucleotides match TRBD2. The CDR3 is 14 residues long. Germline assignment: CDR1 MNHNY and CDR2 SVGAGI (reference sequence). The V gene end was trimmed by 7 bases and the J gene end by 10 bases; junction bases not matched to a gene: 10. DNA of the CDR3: TGTGCCAGCAATCCGGTAGGACTAGCGGAGGAGCAGTTCTTC. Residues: CASNPVGLAEEQFF.

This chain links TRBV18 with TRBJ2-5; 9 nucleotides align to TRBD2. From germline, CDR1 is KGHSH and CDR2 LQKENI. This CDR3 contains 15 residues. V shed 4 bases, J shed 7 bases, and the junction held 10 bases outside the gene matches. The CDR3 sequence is CASSLDSGLAGTQYF. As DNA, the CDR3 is TGTGCCAGCTCACTAGATTCGGGACTAGCAGGGACCCAGTACTTC.

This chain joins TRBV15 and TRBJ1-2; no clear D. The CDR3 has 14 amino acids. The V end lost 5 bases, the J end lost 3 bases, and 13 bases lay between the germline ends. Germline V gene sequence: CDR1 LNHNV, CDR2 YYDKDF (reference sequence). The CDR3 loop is CATSLSRTDYGYTF. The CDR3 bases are TGTGCCACCAGCCTAAGCAGGACTGACTATGGCTACACCTTC.

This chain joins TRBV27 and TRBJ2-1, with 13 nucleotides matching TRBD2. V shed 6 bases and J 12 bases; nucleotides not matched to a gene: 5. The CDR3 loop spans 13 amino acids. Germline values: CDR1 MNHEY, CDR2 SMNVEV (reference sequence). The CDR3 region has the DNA TGTGCCAGCAGACTAGCGGGGGGGCCAGGGCAGTTCTTC. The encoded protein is CASRLAGGPGQFF.